The clone carrying this TCR beta chain was counted between two and nine times. Amplification used 60 Vbeta primers and 13 Jbeta primers. Only in-frame clones appear in the TCRdb table, and some are missing; sequencing was by immunoSEQ multiplex PCR. The table has about 90,000 clones, roughly 78% seen once. These data come from a study of cytomegalovirus exposure and HLA in healthy donors. The V gene's germline CDR1 is MNHNY and CDR2 SVGAGI (reference sequence). Trimming shortened V by 6 bases and J by 0 bases, and 12 bases separated the two germline ends. The CDR3 length is 15 residues. The V and J genes are TRBV6-6 and TRBJ1-5; D call uncertain. The sequence was obtained from a woman between 35 and 50 years old in good health and CMV-seropositive. Sequencing was done on a sample of PBMCs. The CDR3 sequence is CASSSDPGSNQPQHF. CDR3 sequence (DNA): TGTGCCAGCAGCTCCGACCCAGGTAGCAATCAGCCCCAGCATTTT.